One and the same sample provided the 13 T cell receptor beta chains below, sequenced in a study of CD8+ T cells in alopecia areata. Treatment specified: oral pan-JAK inhibitor, 5-10 mg twice daily. RNA extraction was followed by reverse transcription into cDNA, which acted as the sequencing template. Using immunoSEQ multiplex PCR, the repertoire was profiled, and TCRdb retains in-frame clones only, with some absent. In the table there are roughly 100,000 clones, 65% to 90% of which are singletons. The starting material was CD8+ T cells sorted from blood, obtained at approximately week 30, from a patient treated with tofacitinib. Every receptor here comes from a human donor with alopecia areata.

By share, this clone ranks as medium-sized. The chain recombines TRBV6-6 with TRBJ2-5, with D perhaps TRBD1 or TRBD2 (6 bases each). The CDR3 is made up of 14 amino acids. Germline CDR1 MNHNY, CDR2 SVGAGI (reference sequence). Trimming took 6 bases from V and 10 from J, leaving 21 bases between them. For the CDR3, the DNA is TGTGCCAGCAGCGAATACCGAGGGGGGCAGGGCCAGTACTTC. It is translated as CASSEYRGGQGQYF.

This chain uses TRBV9 with TRBJ2-3; no definite D call. V was shortened by 0 bases and J by 5 bases, with 4 bases between the two germline ends. Looked up from germline, CDR1 is SGDLS and CDR2 is YYNGEE. CDR3 length: 12 amino acids. The CDR3 bases are TGTGCCAGCAGCGTAGTAGGAGATACGCAGTATTTT. The encoded protein is CASSVVGDTQYF.

The gene calls are TRBV11-2 and TRBJ2-7; 8 nucleotides agree with TRBD2. The CDR3 covers 19 residues. Germline lookup yields CDR1 SGHAT and CDR2 FQNNGV. V lost 6 bases, J lost 3 bases, and 22 bases stayed unmatched. CDR3 loop: CASSPGPPQLAGLGYEQYF. In DNA form, the CDR3 reads TGTGCCAGCAGTCCGGGCCCCCCTCAGTTAGCGGGATTGGGCTACGAGCAGTACTTC.

V gene TRBV7-9 combines with J gene TRBJ1-1; TRBD1 agrees at 8 bases. The CDR3 is 13 amino acids. Unmatched junction bases numbered 6, after V lost 5 bases and J lost 7 bases. Germline CDR1 and CDR2: SEHNR and FQNEAQ (reference sequence). CDR3 in amino acids: CASSPPGQVEAFF. The CDR3 nucleotides are TGTGCCAGCAGCCCACCGGGACAGGTTGAAGCTTTCTTT.

This clone was found a few times. The chain recombines TRBV5-4 with TRBJ2-1, with no clear D. Germline V CDR1 and CDR2: SGHNT, YYREEE (reference sequence). This CDR3 spans 13 amino acids. Trimming stripped 4 bases from V and 3 bases from J, with 8 bases between. The CDR3 sequence: CASSPQIYNEQFF. CDR3 sequence (DNA): TGTGCCAGCAGCCCCCAGATCTACAATGAGCAGTTCTTC.

The chain couples TRBV25-1 to TRBJ1-1; perhaps TRBD1 as D (5 bases). Germline V gene lookup returns CDR1 MGHDK and CDR2 SYGVNS. This CDR3 is 13 amino acids long. Between the trimmed V and J ends, which lost 5 bases and 3 bases, there was a span of 10 bases. CDR3 loop: CASSISGDTEAFF. The DNA of the CDR3 is TGTGCCAGCAGTATTTCGGGGGACACTGAAGCTTTCTTT.

V gene TRBV7-9 combines with J gene TRBJ1-5, with D uncertain. The CDR3 length is 13 residues. CDR1 and CDR2 from the germline V gene are SEHNR and FQNEAQ (reference sequence). The V and J ends lost 7 bases and 11 bases respectively, with 18 bases between them. The CDR3 DNA is TGTGCCAGCACCGGTGGGTCGTCCAAAGCCCAGCATTTT. Encoded protein: CASTGGSSKAQHF. The full variable domain, completed using reference TRBV7-9 and TRBJ1-5, is DTGVSQNPRHKITKRGQNVTFRCDPISEHNRLYWYRQTLGQGPEFLTYFQNEAQLEKSRLLSDRFSAERPKGSFSTLEIQRTEQGDSAMYLCASTGGSSKAQHFGDGTRLSIL.

To note about this clone: This sample includes further DNA sequences coding for the same CDR3. The chain links TRBV5-5 to TRBJ1-1; D is undetermined. Germline V lookup: CDR1 SGHKS, CDR2 YYEKEE (reference sequence). There are 11 residues in the CDR3. Trimming cost V 4 bases and J 8 bases, with 9 bases left between them. CDR3: CASSLRTEAFF. For the CDR3, the DNA is TGTGCCAGCAGCCTAAGGACGGAAGCTTTCTTT.

This chain connects TRBV5-1 to TRBJ1-2, with 9 bases aligning to TRBD1. The V segment lost 4 bases and the J segment 2 bases; nucleotides outside the gene matches: 9. The CDR3 covers 16 residues. The germline CDR1 and CDR2 sequences are SGHRS and YFSETQ. The chain's CDR3 is CASSQPGQGLNYGYTF. The CDR3 nucleotides read TGCGCCAGCAGCCAACCGGGACAGGGACTAAACTATGGCTACACCTTC.

V and J are TRBV7-6 and TRBJ2-7, with TRBD1 identical over 7 bases. Trimming cost V 5 bases and J 7 bases; bases outside gene matches: 14. The CDR3 covers 15 residues. Germline CDR1 is SGHVS and CDR2 is FNYEAQ. CDR3: CASSPLQGLRKEQYF. The CDR3 coding sequence is TGTGCCAGCAGCCCCCTACAGGGGCTAAGAAAAGAGCAGTACTTC.

The CDR3 region has the DNA TGCGCCAGCAGCCACCCCTCCGGGGGCACAGATACGCAGTATTTT. This translates into CASSHPSGGTDTQYF. The chain recombines TRBV4-1 with TRBJ2-3; a possible D gene is TRBD2 (5 bases). The V and J ends lost 3 bases and 1 base respectively, with 11 bases between them. Per germline, CDR1 MGHRA and CDR2 YSYEKL. This CDR3 region has 15 residues.

V and J are TRBV6-6 and TRBJ2-5, with D tentatively TRBD1 (5 bases). This CDR3 contains 15 residues. V gave up 2 bases and J gave up 1 base, with 11 bases separating them. The germline CDR1 and CDR2 sequences are MNHNY and SVGAGI (reference sequence). CDR3 sequence (DNA): TGTGCCAGCAGTTACGGATTGGGGCTCCAAGAGACCCAGTACTTC. It is translated as CASSYGLGLQETQYF.

This clone was seen a single time. This chain links TRBV6-5 with TRBJ2-7; D is ambiguous. From germline, CDR1 is MNHEY and CDR2 SVGAGI. Between the trimmed V and J ends, which lost 0 bases and 3 bases, there was a span of 6 bases. The CDR3 contains 13 residues. Written as DNA, the CDR3 is TGTGCCAGCAGTTACTCAACACACTACGAGCAGTACTTC. This codes for CASSYSTHYEQYF.